Listed below are T cell receptor beta chains from one sample, sequenced in a study of blood T cell repertoires in COVID-19. Produced via immunoSEQ multiplex PCR; TCRdb's table is partial and in-frame only. The data show hundreds of thousands of clones, about 90% seen once. Specimen: PBMCs or T cells enriched from blood (not recorded which). The receptors were gathered from a man aged 45-65 years who had been exposed to COVID-19. Each CDR3 is given with its conserved first and last residue. Fields, in order: CDR3 protein, CDR3 DNA, V gene, clone size, D gene, J gene. A D gene is named only where the DNA matches it firmly. Size is omitted from some rows. Given values are once, few, many or a class for expanded clones.

CDR3: CASSLVRNQPQHF
DNA: TGTGCCAGCAGTTTAGTCAGAAATCAGCCCCAGCATTTT
V: TRBV28
size: .
D: .
J: TRBJ1-5

CDR3: CASRRTSPYNEQFF
DNA: TGTGCCAGCAGGCGGACTAGCCCCTACAATGAGCAGTTCTTC
V: TRBV14
size: .
D: TRBD2
J: TRBJ2-1

CDR3: CASSLRDRAKETQYF
DNA: TGTGCCAGCAGTTTACGGGATCGGGCCAAAGAGACCCAGTACTTC
V: TRBV28
size: .
D: .
J: TRBJ2-5

CDR3: CASRLSGKPAFF
DNA: TGTGCCAGTAGGCTGTCAGGTAAGCCAGCTTTCTTT
V: TRBV19
size: .
D: .
J: TRBJ1-1

CDR3: CATGGRAGTGELFF
DNA: TGTGCCACGGGGGGCAGGGCCGGGACCGGGGAGCTGTTTTTT
V: TRBV2
size: .
D: .
J: TRBJ2-2

CDR3: CASSRAGTGTEAFF
DNA: TGTGCCAGCTCCCGCGCCGGGACAGGCACTGAAGCTTTCTTT
V: TRBV28
size: .
D: TRBD1
J: TRBJ1-1

CDR3: CASSPILGTGHYGYTF
DNA: TGTGCCAGCTCACCAATTCTCGGGACAGGGCACTATGGCTACACCTTC
V: TRBV18
size: .
D: TRBD1
J: TRBJ1-2

CDR3: CASRSGGLNTEAFF
DNA: TGTGCCAGCAGGTCGGGAGGCCTGAACACTGAAGCTTTCTTT
V: TRBV7-9
size: .
D: .
J: TRBJ1-1

CDR3: CASSFSRAGAMTEAFF
DNA: TGTGCCAGCAGTTTTTCGCGGGCAGGGGCAATGACTGAAGCTTTCTTT
V: TRBV2
size: .
D: .
J: TRBJ1-1

CDR3: CASGLDRNQPQHF
DNA: TGTGCTAGTGGTTTAGATAGAAATCAGCCCCAGCATTTT
V: TRBV12-5
size: .
D: .
J: TRBJ1-5

CDR3: CASRGQGPRMGKNIQYF
DNA: TGTGCCAGCAGGGGACAGGGACCTCGTATGGGCAAAAACATTCAGTACTTC
V: TRBV3-1/TRBV3-2
size: .
D: TRBD1
J: TRBJ2-4

CDR3: CASSPGDYGYTF
DNA: TGCGCCAGCAGCCCGGGGGACTATGGCTACACCTTC
V: TRBV5-1
size: .
D: .
J: TRBJ1-2

CDR3: CAWSPSLNQPQHF
DNA: TGTGCCTGGAGTCCCTCGTTGAATCAGCCCCAGCATTTT
V: TRBV30
size: .
D: .
J: TRBJ1-5

CDR3: CASSLLSTLSTDTQYF
DNA: TGTGCCAGCAGTTTACTCTCGACACTTAGCACAGATACGCAGTATTTT
V: TRBV28
size: few
D: .
J: TRBJ2-3

CDR3: CASSLTSSGSYEQYF
DNA: TGTGCCAGCAGCTTAACTAGTAGCGGGAGCTACGAGCAGTACTTC
V: TRBV7-3
size: .
D: TRBD2
J: TRBJ2-7

CDR3: CASSRDSPASNQPQHF
DNA: TGTGCCAGTAGTAGGGACAGTCCAGCTTCCAATCAGCCCCAGCATTTT
V: TRBV19
size: .
D: TRBD1
J: TRBJ1-5

CDR3: CASSNRGPVTDTQYF
DNA: TGCGCCAGCAGCAACAGGGGGCCTGTCACAGATACGCAGTATTTT
V: TRBV23-1
size: .
D: TRBD1
J: TRBJ2-3

CDR3: CASRDSSLSFYNEQFF
DNA: TGTGCCAGCCGGGACTCGAGCCTAAGCTTCTACAATGAGCAGTTCTTC
V: TRBV19
size: .
D: .
J: TRBJ2-1

CDR3: CASSGQGGSYNEQFF
DNA: TGTGCCAGCAGCGGACAGGGGGGCTCCTACAATGAGCAGTTCTTC
V: TRBV2
size: .
D: TRBD1
J: TRBJ2-1

CDR3: CASSAGLLSSYNSPLHF
DNA: TGTGCCAGCAGTGCGGGACTCCTGAGCTCCTATAATTCACCCCTCCACTTT
V: TRBV6-1
size: .
D: .
J: TRBJ1-6

CDR3: CATSGSRSGQGASEAFF
DNA: TGTGCCACCAGTGGGTCAAGGTCTGGACAGGGGGCCTCTGAAGCTTTCTTT
V: TRBV24-1
size: .
D: TRBD1
J: TRBJ1-1

CDR3: CASSFTSGAYNEQFF
DNA: TGTGCCAGCAGTTTTACGAGCGGCGCCTACAATGAGCAGTTCTTC
V: TRBV7-9
size: .
D: .
J: TRBJ2-1

CDR3: CAISREQGGTDTQYF
DNA: TGTGCCATCTCCAGGGAACAGGGGGGCACAGATACGCAGTATTTT
V: TRBV10-3
size: .
D: TRBD1
J: TRBJ2-3

CDR3: CASSLARGHEQYF
DNA: TGTGCCAGCAGCTTGGCCAGGGGGCACGAGCAGTACTTC
V: TRBV7-3
size: .
D: TRBD1
J: TRBJ2-7

CDR3: CASSLGQGGTIMRTEAFF
DNA: TGTGCCAGCAGCTTAGGACAGGGGGGGACCATAATGCGCACTGAAGCTTTCTTT
V: TRBV7-8
size: .
D: TRBD1
J: TRBJ1-1

CDR3: CASSERGTNNYGYTF
DNA: TGTGCCAGCAGTGAAAGGGGCACCAACAACTATGGCTACACCTTC
V: TRBV6-1
size: .
D: .
J: TRBJ1-2

CDR3: CASTAPRDYGYTF
DNA: TGTGCCAGCACTGCCCCCCGCGACTATGGCTACACCTTC
V: TRBV28
size: .
D: .
J: TRBJ1-2

CDR3: CASSPPGFGYTF
DNA: TGTGCCAGCAGCCCTCCAGGGTTTGGCTACACCTTC
V: TRBV3-1/TRBV3-2
size: .
D: .
J: TRBJ1-2

CDR3: CASSLGQGAYEQYF
DNA: TGTGCCAGCAGCTTGGGACAGGGGGCCTACGAGCAGTACTTC
V: TRBV5-6
size: .
D: TRBD1
J: TRBJ2-7

CDR3: CASSVASRQETQYF
DNA: TGTGCCAGCAGCGTAGCTTCCAGGCAAGAGACCCAGTACTTC
V: TRBV9
size: .
D: .
J: TRBJ2-5

CDR3: CAWSVGQGEDEQFF
DNA: TGTGCCTGGAGTGTAGGGCAGGGTGAGGATGAGCAGTTCTTC
V: TRBV30
size: few
D: .
J: TRBJ2-1

CDR3: CASSPRGGGGISGNTIYF
DNA: TGTGCCAGCTCACCACGAGGCGGAGGGGGCATCTCTGGAAACACCATATATTTT
V: TRBV18
size: once
D: TRBD1
J: TRBJ1-3

CDR3: CASSLEAGAYNEQFF
DNA: TGCGCCAGCAGCTTGGAGGCAGGGGCCTACAATGAGCAGTTCTTC
V: TRBV5-1
size: .
D: .
J: TRBJ2-1

CDR3: CASSGTTGGNQPQHF
DNA: TGTGCCAGCAGTGGGACAACGGGTGGCAATCAGCCCCAGCATTTT
V: TRBV27
size: .
D: .
J: TRBJ1-5

CDR3: CASTEMGTGDSYGYTF
DNA: TGCGCCAGCACCGAGATGGGGACAGGGGATTCCTATGGCTACACCTTC
V: TRBV5-1
size: .
D: TRBD1
J: TRBJ1-2